This is a list of T cell receptor beta chains from one sample in a study of blood T cell repertoires in COVID-19. TCRdb's copy holds only in-frame clones and misses some; the assay was immunoSEQ multiplex PCR. The sample has more than 65,000 clones, around 76% seen once. Sequencing was carried out using peripheral blood. Source of these receptors: a woman older than 75 with active or convalescent COVID-19. Each CDR3 is given with its conserved first and last residue. Fields, in order: CDR3 protein, CDR3 DNA, V gene, J gene, D gene, clone size. A D gene is named only where the DNA matches it firmly. Expanded clones are given a class, and other clones once, few, many or no size at all.

CDR3: CASRTQDRGEQFF; DNA: TGTGCCAGCAGGACCCAAGACAGGGGTGAGCAGTTCTTC; V: TRBV28; J: TRBJ2-1; D: TRBD1; size: .
CDR3: CASRSRTGELFF; DNA: TGTGCCAGTAGGAGTCGGACCGGGGAGCTGTTTTTT; V: TRBV19; J: TRBJ2-2; D: .; size: .
CDR3: CASSQAGTSSYEQYF; DNA: TGCGCCAGCAGCCAGGCAGGGACATCCTCCTACGAGCAGTACTTC; V: TRBV5-1; J: TRBJ2-7; D: .; size: .
CDR3: CSVGRSYEQYF; DNA: TGCAGCGTTGGGAGGAGCTACGAGCAGTACTTC; V: TRBV29-1; J: TRBJ2-7; D: .; size: .
CDR3: CASRPDGESYNSPLHF; DNA: TGTGCCAGCAGGCCAGACGGGGAATCCTATAATTCACCCCTCCACTTT; V: TRBV7-2; J: TRBJ1-6; D: .; size: .
CDR3: CASRDRISYNSPLHF; DNA: TGTGCCAGCAGGGACAGGATATCCTATAATTCACCCCTCCACTTT; V: TRBV6-5; J: TRBJ1-6; D: TRBD1; size: .
CDR3: CASSRERNEKLFF; DNA: TGCGCCAGCAGCCGGGAGCGAAATGAAAAACTGTTTTTT; V: TRBV4-3; J: TRBJ1-4; D: .; size: .
CDR3: CAISDRQGPGGNTEAFF; DNA: TGTGCCATCAGTGATCGACAGGGCCCAGGTGGGAACACTGAAGCTTTCTTT; V: TRBV10-3; J: TRBJ1-1; D: TRBD1; size: few
CDR3: CASGGLAAYEQYF; DNA: TGTGCCTCCGGGGGGTTGGCAGCCTACGAGCAGTACTTC; V: TRBV10-3; J: TRBJ2-7; D: TRBD2; size: .
CDR3: CAISESGGQGVRTEAFF; DNA: TGTGCCATCAGTGAGTCGGGGGGACAGGGGGTTCGCACTGAAGCTTTCTTT; V: TRBV10-3; J: TRBJ1-1; D: TRBD1; size: .
CDR3: CASSYMGQGASRQPQHF; DNA: TGTGCCAGCAGTTACATGGGACAGGGGGCGAGTCGGCAGCCCCAGCATTTT; V: TRBV6-2/TRBV6-3; J: TRBJ1-5; D: TRBD1; size: few
CDR3: CASSTGSLTDTQYF; DNA: TGTGCCAGCAGCACAGGGAGCCTCACAGATACGCAGTATTTT; V: TRBV6-5; J: TRBJ2-3; D: .; size: .
CDR3: CASSQPIGEDTQYF; DNA: TGTGCCAGCAGCCAACCTATCGGTGAAGATACGCAGTATTTT; V: TRBV3-1/TRBV3-2; J: TRBJ2-3; D: .; size: .
CDR3: CASTRRGSVHNEQFF; DNA: TGTGCCAGCACCCGACGCGGGTCTGTGCACAATGAGCAGTTCTTC; V: TRBV21-1; J: TRBJ2-1; D: .; size: .
CDR3: CASSFGRGYNEQFF; DNA: TGTGCCAGCAGTTTCGGCCGGGGATACAATGAGCAGTTCTTC; V: TRBV28; J: TRBJ2-1; D: .; size: .
CDR3: CASSWDREDRNTIYF; DNA: TGTGCCAGCAGTTGGGACAGGGAGGACCGAAACACCATATATTTT; V: TRBV28; J: TRBJ1-3; D: TRBD1; size: .
CDR3: CASSLRDHSNQPQHF; DNA: TGTGCCAGTAGCCTCCGGGATCATAGCAATCAGCCCCAGCATTTT; V: TRBV19; J: TRBJ1-5; D: .; size: .
CDR3: CASSLLSQGAADEQYF; DNA: TGTGCCAGCAGCCTACTTTCGCAGGGGGCAGCTGACGAGCAGTACTTC; V: TRBV3-1/TRBV3-2; J: TRBJ2-7; D: TRBD1; size: .
CDR3: CASSLAVTGNQPQHF; DNA: TGTGCCAGCAGCTTAGCGGTAACAGGCAATCAGCCCCAGCATTTT; V: TRBV7-8; J: TRBJ1-5; D: .; size: few
CDR3: CASGLEMRTGGAYGYTF; DNA: TGTGCTAGTGGTTTAGAAATGAGGACAGGGGGCGCTTATGGCTACACCTTC; V: TRBV12-5; J: TRBJ1-2; D: TRBD1; size: .
CDR3: CASSDVGPQHF; DNA: TGTGCCAGCAGTGATGTCGGGCCCCAGCATTTT; V: TRBV6-1; J: TRBJ1-5; D: .; size: .
CDR3: CASSSRDRGRIGANVLTF; DNA: TGTGCCAGCAGCTCCCGGGACAGGGGGCGAATTGGGGCCAACGTCCTGACTTTC; V: TRBV7-9; J: TRBJ2-6; D: TRBD1; size: once
CDR3: CASGGWDGELFF; DNA: TGTGCCAGCGGGGGCTGGGACGGGGAGCTGTTTTTT; V: TRBV28; J: TRBJ2-2; D: .; size: .
CDR3: CASSGQASNQPQHF; DNA: TGTGCCAGCAGCGGACAGGCCAGCAATCAGCCCCAGCATTTT; V: TRBV2; J: TRBJ1-5; D: TRBD1; size: once
CDR3: CASSPQVGPNYGYTF; DNA: TGTGCCAGCAGCCCCCAGGTCGGCCCCAACTATGGCTACACCTTC; V: TRBV11-2; J: TRBJ1-2; D: .; size: few
CDR3: CASRSGLAGGSYNEQFF; DNA: TGTGCCAGCAGATCGGGACTAGCGGGGGGATCCTACAATGAGCAGTTCTTC; V: TRBV28; J: TRBJ2-1; D: TRBD2; size: once
CDR3: CASSLRTSDIFF; DNA: TGTGCCAGCAGCTTGAGGACTAGCGATATTTTCTTC; V: TRBV7-2; J: TRBJ2-1; D: TRBD2; size: .
CDR3: CASSEGGLGLTQYF; DNA: TGTGCCAGCAGTGAAGGGGGCCTGGGGTTGACCCAGTACTTC; V: TRBV2; J: TRBJ2-5; D: .; size: .
CDR3: CASSHGGDYSYNEQFF; DNA: TGTGCCAGCAGCCATGGGGGCGACTACTCCTACAATGAGCAGTTCTTC; V: TRBV5-6; J: TRBJ2-1; D: .; size: .
CDR3: CASSLYYEQYF; DNA: TGTGCCAGCAGCTTATACTACGAGCAGTACTTC; V: TRBV7-2; J: TRBJ2-7; D: .; size: .
CDR3: CASSRQGNYGYTF; DNA: TGTGCCAGCAGCAGACAGGGGAACTATGGCTACACCTTC; V: TRBV6-2/TRBV6-3; J: TRBJ1-2; D: TRBD1; size: .
CDR3: CASSIPGTYSNQPQHF; DNA: TGTGCCAGTAGTATTCCCGGGACATATAGCAATCAGCCCCAGCATTTT; V: TRBV19; J: TRBJ1-5; D: .; size: .
CDR3: CASSLEGTDTQYF; DNA: TGTGCCAGTAGTTTGGAGGGCACAGATACGCAGTATTTT; V: TRBV19; J: TRBJ2-3; D: .; size: once
CDR3: CASSRGGGGGYNEQFF; DNA: TGTGCCAGCAGCCGAGGAGGCGGGGGGGGCTACAATGAGCAGTTCTTC; V: TRBV7-8; J: TRBJ2-1; D: TRBD2; size: .
CDR3: CASSLSGTVGGQYF; DNA: TGCGCCAGCAGCTTGTCCGGGACGGTGGGAGGGCAGTACTTC; V: TRBV5-1; J: TRBJ2-7; D: .; size: .
CDR3: CSTRPGQGDYTQYF; DNA: TGCAGCACCCGTCCGGGACAGGGGGACTATACGCAGTATTTT; V: TRBV29-1; J: TRBJ2-3; D: TRBD1; size: .
CDR3: CAWSRNSGNTIYF; DNA: TGTGCCTGGAGTCGTAACTCTGGAAACACCATATATTTT; V: TRBV30; J: TRBJ1-3; D: .; size: .
CDR3: CASSLSGANVLTF; DNA: TGCGCCAGCAGTCTCTCTGGGGCCAACGTCCTGACTTTC; V: TRBV5-1; J: TRBJ2-6; D: .; size: .
CDR3: CASSPLAGGADDYTF; DNA: TGCGCCAGCAGCCCTCTCGCCGGGGGGGCGGATGACTACACCTTC; V: TRBV5-1; J: TRBJ1-2; D: .; size: .